The 10 T cell receptor beta chains presented below share a single source sample, sequenced in a study of cytomegalovirus exposure and HLA in healthy donors. A multiplex PCR was run with 60 Vbeta primers and 13 Jbeta primers. Sequenced by immunoSEQ multiplex PCR; TCRdb stores in-frame clones only, minus some. The sample carries 150,000 to 200,000 clones, over 75% recorded once. The sample was PBMCs. The source of these receptors is a woman between 45 and 60 years old in good health and CMV-seronegative.

V is TRBV6-5 and J is TRBJ1-1, with D hard to call. Germline V lookup: CDR1 MNHEY, CDR2 SVGAGI. The CDR3 spans 14 residues. Trimming removed 4 bases at V and 4 bases at J, with 13 bases between. DNA for the CDR3: TGTGCCAGCAGTTCCCTACTCGAGGCCACTGAAGCTTTCTTT. It is translated as CASSSLLEATEAFF.

The V and J genes are TRBV28 and TRBJ2-3, with 10 bases lining up with TRBD2. V lost 1 base to trimming and J lost 2 bases; unmatched junction nucleotides: 9. The CDR3 consists of 18 residues. The V gene's germline CDR1 is MDHEN and CDR2 SYDVKM. The CDR3 DNA sequence: TGTGCCAGCAGTTTATCTAGCGGGGGATGGGGGGTCACAGATACGCAGTATTTT. Amino acids: CASSLSSGGWGVTDTQYF.

V usage is TRBV20-1 and J usage is TRBJ1-2; D is possibly TRBD1 (5 bases). CDR3 length: 11 residues. V was pared by 7 bases and J by 3 bases, with 9 bases between. Germline V gene sequence: CDR1 DFQATT, CDR2 SNEGSKA (reference sequence). The CDR3 DNA follows: TGCAGTGTCGGAGGGGACTATGGCTACACCTTC. It encodes CSVGGDYGYTF.

This clone turned up a few times. The chain joins TRBV5-5 to TRBJ1-4; D might be TRBD1 (6 bases). CDR1 SGHKS and CDR2 YYEKEE come from the germline V gene (reference sequence). CDR3 length: 13 residues. V lost 4 bases, J lost 11 bases, and 15 bases lay in between. The CDR3 bases are TGTGCCAGCAGCGGTACAGGGACGGGGAAACTGTTTTTT. Its translation is CASSGTGTGKLFF.

V is TRBV6-1 and J is TRBJ2-7, with TRBD1 matching over 7 bases. The CDR3 contains 17 residues. Germline CDR1 and CDR2: MNHNS and SASEGT. With V trimmed by 2 bases and J by 9 bases, 19 bases remained unmatched. CDR3 in amino acids: CASSEPVDRRYPVGQYF. In DNA form, the CDR3 reads TGTGCCAGCAGTGAACCTGTGGACAGGCGCTATCCAGTGGGGCAGTACTTC.

This clone showed up just once. The J gene is TRBJ1-5, the V gene TRBV5-6; D not resolved. Germline V gene lookup returns CDR1 SGHDT and CDR2 YYEEEE. The CDR3 sequence is 14 residues long. Trimming left V 0 bases short and J 9 bases short, with 13 bases between. Here the CDR3 DNA reads TGTGCCAGCAGCTTGGATGGCCGGGATCGGCCCCAGCATTTT. Its protein is CASSLDGRDRPQHF.

A note on this clone: Other nucleotide sequences from this sample produce the same CDR3. The chain combines TRBV28 with TRBJ1-5; D is unresolved. The CDR3 is made up of 11 amino acids. The V gene's germline CDR1 is MDHEN and CDR2 SYDVKM. The V end was cut by 5 bases, the J end by 9 bases, with 8 bases between. CDR3 nucleotide sequence: TGTGCCAGCAGTCTAGGCTCGCCCCAGCATTTT. Translation gives CASSLGSPQHF.

The chain is built from TRBV28 and TRBJ1-2, with no clear D. The CDR3 is made up of 18 amino acids. Trimming pared 2 bases from V and 0 bases from J, leaving 19 bases between. Germline CDR1 MDHEN, CDR2 SYDVKM. DNA of the CDR3: TGTGCCAGCAGTTTAAGGAACGACTTGGAAAAGCCTAACTATGGCTACACCTTC. Amino acid sequence: CASSLRNDLEKPNYGYTF.

V and J are TRBV27 and TRBJ2-3, with 14 bases fitting TRBD2. This CDR3 contains 18 residues. V gave up 1 base and J gave up 0 bases; unmatched junction bases: 3. The germline CDR1 and CDR2 sequences are MNHEY and SMNVEV (reference sequence). The CDR3 DNA follows: TGTGCCAGCAGTTTATGGACTAGCGGGAGGCTGAGCACAGATACGCAGTATTTT. It translates to CASSLWTSGRLSTDTQYF.

The chain is built from TRBV2 and TRBJ2-7, with 9 bases identical to TRBD2. This CDR3 comprises 14 residues. Looked up from germline, CDR1 is SNHLY and CDR2 is FYNNEI. V was pared by 7 bases and J by 3 bases, with 7 bases of the junction left unmatched. The CDR3 reads CASTHGREGYEQYF. In DNA, the CDR3 is TGTGCCAGCACGCACGGGCGGGAGGGCTACGAGCAGTACTTC.